A selection of T cell receptor beta chains follows, all from one sample in a study of B cell selection in AIRE deficiency. Using immunoSEQ multiplex PCR, the repertoire was profiled, and TCRdb retains in-frame clones only, with some absent. The sample contains fewer than 30,000 clones, approximately 96% of which appear only once. The specimen sequenced was CD4+CD127+ conventional T cells sorted from PBMCs. Every receptor here comes from a human donor in good health. Each CDR3 is given with its conserved first and last residue. The D gene is left open where the match is weak. Rows give clone size only sometimes, using once, few, many, or a class for an expanded clone.

>TRBJ2-5|.|.|TRBV5-4
CASSILGQGVKETQYF
TGTGCCAGCAGTATTCTCGGTCAGGGAGTAAAAGAGACCCAGTACTTC
>TRBJ1-5|TRBD1|.|TRBV10-3
CAISESGQGANQPQHF
TGTGCCATCAGTGAGTCGGGACAGGGGGCCAATCAGCCCCAGCATTTT
>TRBJ2-7|TRBD1|.|TRBV6-1
CASSRTGTGFYEQYF
TGTGCCAGCAGTCGCACCGGGACAGGATTCTACGAGCAGTACTTC
>TRBJ2-1|.|.|TRBV5-1
CASSLGGAGNEQFF
TGCGCCAGCAGCTTGGGGGGAGCGGGTAATGAGCAGTTCTTC
>TRBJ2-3|.|.|TRBV5-8
CASSHPTDTQYF
TGTGCCAGCAGCCATCCCACAGATACGCAGTATTTT
>TRBJ1-2|.|.|TRBV5-3
CASSQAPSYGYTF
TGTGCCAGCAGCCAAGCTCCCAGCTATGGCTACACCTTC
>TRBJ2-1|TRBD2|.|TRBV27
CATRAGGRYNEQFF
TGTGCCACCAGAGCGGGAGGTCGTTACAATGAGCAGTTCTTC
>TRBJ2-7|.|.|TRBV5-6
CASSDRQDIYEQYF
TGTGCCAGCAGTGATCGACAGGACATCTACGAGCAGTACTTC
>TRBJ2-7|TRBD2|.|TRBV7-9
CASSPSGGYEQYF
TGTGCCAGCAGCCCCTCGGGGGGATACGAGCAGTACTTC
>TRBJ2-4|.|.|TRBV27
CASSERAGAKNIQYF
TGTGCCAGCAGTGAGCGGGCGGGAGCCAAAAACATTCAGTACTTC
>TRBJ1-2|.|.|TRBV28
CASSLVQGYYGYTF
TGTGCCAGCAGTTTGGTCCAGGGTTACTATGGCTACACCTTC
>TRBJ2-7|.|.|TRBV5-4
CASSLDWAGEQYF
TGTGCCAGCAGCCTTGACTGGGCGGGCGAGCAGTACTTC
>TRBJ2-7|TRBD1|.|TRBV11-2
CASSSSGTGLSKQYF
TGTGCCAGCAGCTCTTCCGGGACAGGGTTAAGTAAGCAGTACTTC
>TRBJ1-1|TRBD1|.|TRBV11-3
CASSKTGGTEAFF
TGTGCCAGCAGCAAGACAGGGGGCACTGAAGCTTTCTTT
>TRBJ2-1|TRBD2|.|TRBV28
CASGRVAGVYNEQFF
TGTGCCAGCGGTAGGGTAGCGGGTGTCTACAATGAGCAGTTCTTC
>TRBJ2-3|.|.|TRBV20-1
CSASSGDTQYF
TGCAGTGCTAGTTCAGGTGACACGCAGTATTTT
>TRBJ2-7|TRBD2|.|TRBV29-1
CSVIYPSGREEQYF
TGCAGCGTCATCTACCCTAGCGGGAGGGAAGAGCAGTACTTC
>TRBJ1-1|.|once|TRBV11-2
CASTRYGGGTEAFF
TGTGCCAGCACCCGGTACGGCGGGGGCACTGAAGCTTTCTTT
>TRBJ2-3|TRBD2|.|TRBV6-6
CASRLAGADTQYF
TGTGCCAGCCGACTAGCGGGAGCAGATACGCAGTATTTT
>TRBJ2-1|TRBD2|.|TRBV7-2
CASSPRTSGYNEQFF
TGTGCCAGCAGCCCCCGGACTAGCGGGTACAATGAGCAGTTCTTC
>TRBJ1-5|.|.|TRBV4-2
CASSSTGNQPQHF
TGTGCCAGCAGCTCGACGGGGAATCAGCCCCAGCATTTT
>TRBJ2-7|.|.|TRBV2
CASSSSYEQYF
TGTGCCAGCAGTTCTTCCTACGAGCAGTACTTC
>TRBJ2-2|.|.|TRBV11-2
CASSLTIPGTTNTGELFF
TGTGCCAGCAGCTTGACAATCCCCGGGACAACGAACACCGGGGAGCTGTTTTTT
>TRBJ1-5|TRBD1|.|TRBV19
CASSIRYRGVSNQPQHF
TGTGCCAGTAGTATACGGTACAGGGGGGTTAGCAATCAGCCCCAGCATTTT
>TRBJ1-1|.|once|TRBV2
CASSDGSMNTEAFF
TGTGCCAGCAGTGATGGTTCCATGAACACTGAAGCTTTCTTT
>TRBJ1-1|.|.|TRBV20-1
CSALVPPEAFF
TGCAGCGCGTTGGTCCCCCCTGAAGCTTTCTTT
>TRBJ1-2|.|.|TRBV7-9
CASSFRGNGYTF
TGTGCCAGCAGCTTTCGTGGTAATGGCTACACCTTC
>TRBJ2-1|TRBD2|.|TRBV7-9
CASSQRLAGEGEQFF
TGTGCCAGCAGCCAACGACTAGCGGGAGAGGGGGAGCAGTTCTTC
>TRBJ1-5|.|.|TRBV5-6
CASSPDRSNQPQHF
TGTGCCAGCAGCCCGGACAGATCCAATCAGCCCCAGCATTTT
>TRBJ2-7|.|.|TRBV28
CASSLHGLGYEQYF
TGTGCCAGCAGTTTACACGGTCTCGGCTACGAGCAGTACTTC
>TRBJ2-7|TRBD1|once|TRBV5-1
CASSSGQGSYEQYF
TGCGCCAGCAGCTCAGGACAGGGTTCCTACGAGCAGTACTTC